This TCR beta chain emerged from a study of T cell responses to AZD1222 COVID-19 vaccine. The study's findings and limits: Spike-specific TCR breadth and depth grew following two AZD1222 doses. At study baseline, merely about 6 AZD1222 recipients were seropositive. Donors were mostly white British, more females; clonal diversity possibly underestimated. No day 14 peak samples; only post-peak repertoires were characterized.

A note on this clone: Its specificity is not known.

J gave up 7 bases and V 3 bases, and 4 bases lay outside the gene matches. The CDR3 has 13 residues. Germline CDR1 is SGHRS and CDR2 is YFSETQ. Repertoires were generated with immunoSEQ multiplex PCR, while TCRdb's copy carries only in-frame clones and drops some. This sample has some 150,000 clones, with 89% found just once. This clonotype originated in an adult in good health. This chain connects TRBV5-1 to TRBJ1-2; 9 bases agree with TRBD1. Here the sequenced sample was peripheral blood, taken on day 0 of AZD1222 vaccination. The CDR3: CASSYGQGFGYTF. The CDR3 region has the DNA TGCGCCAGCAGCTACGGACAGGGGTTTGGCTACACCTTC.